Each of the 18 T cell receptor beta chains below was sequenced from the same sample in a study of molecular identifiers for immune sequencing clone quantification (dated by TCRdb to 2017 to 2018). The library was built by means of PCR. Sequencing took place on an Illumina HiSeq 4000. The raw public reads went through TCRdb reprocessing: fastp at Q25, MiXCR clone calling, in-frame beta chains kept. When rows share a CDR3 protein, they turn into one entry using the most common DNA and genes. Present in this sample are roughly 86,000 distinct CDR3 sequences, roughly 19% of which were seen just once. The ten largest make up about 0.85% of the sample. The sequenced material came from naive CD8+ T cells from blood, with Jurkat cell RNA spiked in. The sample's cell subset or site, from its label and the paper: FACS-sorted CD8+CD4-CCR7+CD45RA+ naive T cells. These receptor sequences come from a human donor in good health. Some libraries in this study had Jurkat cell RNA spiked in.

This clonotype was recorded many times. The rearrangement links TRBV5-1 to TRBJ1-1; TRBD1 aligns across 8 bases. The CDR3 consists of 13 residues. CDR1 is SGHRS and CDR2 is YFSETQ in the germline V gene. Unmatched junction bases numbered 1, after V lost 2 bases and J lost 4 bases. The CDR3 here is CASSLTGGTEAFF. The CDR3 DNA reads TGCGCCAGCAGCTTAACAGGGGGCACTGAAGCTTTCTTT.

Points on this clonotype: This could be a read error, since a much larger clone is one nucleotide away. The chain combines TRBV5-5 with TRBJ2-5; 9 bases line up with TRBD1. The germline V gene encodes CDR1 SGHKS and CDR2 YYEKEE (reference sequence). The CDR3 runs 18 residues. The CDR3 DNA reads as TGTGCCAACAGCTTAACCTTTGGACAGGGGTTCTTTCAAGAGACCCAGTACTTC. It codes for CANSLTFGQGFFQETQYF.

In its sample, this clonotype was seen many times. The rearrangement links TRBV7-9 to TRBJ2-5, with D unclear. In germline, CDR1 is SEHNR, CDR2 FQNEAQ (reference sequence). This CDR3 is 14 amino acids long. V gave up 3 bases and J gave up 3 bases, with 11 bases separating them. In DNA, the CDR3 is TGTGCCAGCAGCTTGGATGAACGGAAAGAGACCCAGTACTTC. This gives the protein CASSLDERKETQYF. Full variable domain (missing parts from reference TRBV7-9 and TRBJ2-5): DTGVSQNPRHKITKRGQNVTFRCDPISEHNRLYWYRQTLGQGPEFLTYFQNEAQLEKSRLLSDRFSAERPKGSFSTLEIQRTEQGDSAMYLCASSLDERKETQYFGPGTRLLVL.

To note about this clonotype: Being one base from a much bigger clone, this may be a read error. V gene TRBV13 combines with J gene TRBJ2-5; no clear D. CDR3 length: 15 residues. Germline V gene data show CDR1 as PRHDT and CDR2 as FYEKMQ (reference sequence). V was clipped by 5 bases and J by 5 bases, with 18 bases between them. CDR3 in amino acids: CASSLRASSHETQYF. The CDR3 DNA sequence: TGTGCCAGCAGCCTGCGTGCGAGTTCCCATGAGACCCAGTACTTC.

This clonotype occurred many times. The chain employs TRBV12-3 or TRBV12-4 and TRBJ2-7; D unclear. The CDR3 extends over 16 amino acids. V lost 1 base and J lost 3, with 16 bases in between. The CDR3 region is CASSLGLTAADYEQYF. CDR3 sequence (DNA): TGTGCCAGCAGTTTAGGCTTGACGGCGGCTGACTACGAGCAGTACTTC.

About this clonotype itself: This may be a read error, as it is one base from a much larger clone. This chain uses TRBV11-2 with TRBJ2-3; 10 bases fit TRBD2. The germline CDR1 and CDR2 sequences are SGHAT and FQNNGV. The CDR3 contains 16 residues. V lost 1 base and J lost 4; bases outside the gene matches: 5. As DNA, the CDR3 is TGTGCCAGCAGCTTAGGTTGGGGGACTAGCGCAGATACGCAGTATTTT. Its translation is CASSLGWGTSADTQYF.

This clonotype has a count of ten or more. The chain is built from TRBV4-3 and TRBJ2-3; 9 nucleotides match TRBD2. The germline V gene has CDR1 LGHNA and CDR2 YSLEER. The CDR3 length is 16 residues. After removal of 4 bases from V and 4 bases from J, the junction contained 9 bases not matched to a gene. For the CDR3, the DNA is TGCGCCAGCAGCCTTAGCGGGAGAGTTTCTCCAGATACGCAGTATTTT. This encodes CASSLSGRVSPDTQYF.

This clonotype has at least ten counts. The chain combines TRBV19 with TRBJ2-1; D gene ambiguous. Germline CDR1 and CDR2: LNHDA and SQIVND (reference sequence). The V and J ends lost 3 bases and 9 bases respectively, with 12 bases between them. The CDR3 is 13 residues long. CDR3 sequence: CASSISSVGEQFF. CDR3 nucleotides: TGTGCCAGTAGTATCTCTAGTGTCGGTGAGCAGTTCTTC.

V and J are TRBV5-6 and TRBJ2-4; D assignment may be TRBD1 or TRBD2 (5 bases each). Trimming cost V 3 bases and J 2 bases, with 9 bases left between them. In germline, CDR1 is SGHDT, CDR2 YYEEEE. The CDR3 extends over 14 amino acids. As DNA, the CDR3 is TGTGCCAGCAGCTGGGGGACCACCAAAAACATTCAGTACTTC. This gives the protein CASSWGTTKNIQYF.

The rearrangement joins TRBV7-9 to TRBJ2-3, with 8 bases lining up with TRBD1. The CDR3 length is 17 residues. Germline values: CDR1 SEHNR, CDR2 FQNEAQ (reference sequence). V shed 0 bases and J 0 bases; nucleotides not matched to a gene: 5. CDR3 sequence: CASSLAIGQGSTDTQYF. The CDR3 bases are TGTGCCAGCAGCTTAGCTATCGGACAGGGAAGCACAGATACGCAGTATTTT.

This clonotype was seen many times. This rearrangement joins TRBV19 to TRBJ2-1; no clear D. Germline V gene sequence: CDR1 LNHDA, CDR2 SQIVND (reference sequence). The CDR3 length is 11 residues. The V gene lost 3 bases and the J gene lost 9 bases, with 6 bases spanning the gap. The CDR3 loop is CASSIGGEQFF. The CDR3 coding sequence is TGTGCCAGTAGTATCGGTGGTGAGCAGTTCTTC. Variable domain in full (rest from reference TRBV19 and TRBJ2-1): DGGITQSPKYLFRKEGQNVTLSCEQNLNHDAMYWYRQDPGQGLRLIYYSQIVNDFQKGDIAEGYSVSREKKESFPLTVTSAQKNPTAFYLCASSIGGEQFFGPGTRLTVL.

This clonotype was counted at least ten times. The chain links TRBV7-9 to TRBJ2-3, with 8 bases lining up with TRBD1. In germline, CDR1 is SEHNR, CDR2 FQNEAQ (reference sequence). J was trimmed by 10 bases and V by 5 bases; bases with no gene match: 8. The CDR3 is 13 residues long. The CDR3 coding sequence is TGTGCCAGCAGCGCACCGGGACAGGAGGCGCAGTATTTT. This encodes CASSAPGQEAQYF. The full variable domain, in which reference TRBV7-9 and TRBJ2-3 provide the parts outside the CDR3, is DTGVSQNPRHKITKRGQNVTFRCDPISEHNRLYWYRQTLGQGPEFLTYFQNEAQLEKSRLLSDRFSAERPKGSFSTLEIQRTEQGDSAMYLCASSAPGQEAQYFGPGTRLTVL.

On this clonotype: Since a much larger clone is just one base distant, this may be a read error. V usage is TRBV28 and J usage is TRBJ2-7, with 11 bases fitting TRBD2. CDR3 size: 13 residues. Per the germline V gene, CDR1 is MDHEN and CDR2 is SYDVKM. Unmatched junction bases numbered 1, after V lost 6 bases and J lost 3 bases. This CDR3 is CASSGTSGYEQYF. The CDR3 bases are TGTGCCAGCAGCGGGACTAGCGGCTACGAGCAGTACTTC. The complete variable domain, with remaining parts taken from reference TRBV28 and TRBJ2-7, reads DVKVTQSSRYLVKRTGEKVFLECVQDMDHENMFWYRQDPGLGLRLIYFSYDVKMKEKGDIPEGYSVSREKKERFSLILESASTNQTSMYLCASSGTSGYEQYFGPGTRLTVT.

This clonotype was counted ten times or more. The rearrangement links TRBV5-5 to TRBJ1-5; a weak D match, TRBD1 (6 bases). This CDR3 is 15 amino acids long. V gave up 3 bases and J gave up 4 bases, with 14 bases separating them. Germline values: CDR1 SGHKS, CDR2 YYEKEE (reference sequence). The CDR3 spells CASSWGPPGNQPQHF. The CDR3 nucleotides read TGTGCCAGCAGCTGGGGGCCTCCTGGAAATCAGCCCCAGCATTTT.

V usage is TRBV7-6 and J usage is TRBJ2-1, with D perhaps being TRBD1 or TRBD2 (5 bases each). In germline, CDR1 is SGHVS, CDR2 FNYEAQ. CDR3 length: 12 residues. V was cut by 1 base and J by 12 bases, with 10 bases left in between. CDR3 region: CASSLGDGRQFF. CDR3 DNA: TGTGCCAGCAGCTTAGGGGACGGCAGGCAGTTCTTC.

The table lists this clonotype with many counts. V and J are TRBV4-1 and TRBJ2-7; D is possibly TRBD1 (6 bases). Trimming took 1 base from V and 5 from J, leaving 15 bases between them. The CDR3 spans 15 residues. Germline CDR1 and CDR2: MGHRA and YSYEKL. The DNA of the CDR3 is TGCGCCAGCAGCCAAGTACGGCAGGGGAACCACGAGCAGTACTTC. Protein product: CASSQVRQGNHEQYF.

The table lists this clonotype with many counts. J is TRBJ1-5 and V is TRBV28; D perhaps matches TRBD1 (6 bases). V was pared by 5 bases and J by 3 bases, with 14 bases between. This CDR3 contains 15 residues. From germline, CDR1 is MDHEN and CDR2 SYDVKM. The CDR3 sequence is CASSRLGHTNQPQHF. DNA of the CDR3: TGTGCCAGCAGTAGACTGGGACATACCAATCAGCCCCAGCATTTT. The full variable domain, completed using reference TRBV28 and TRBJ1-5, is DVKVTQSSRYLVKRTGEKVFLECVQDMDHENMFWYRQDPGLGLRLIYFSYDVKMKEKGDIPEGYSVSREKKERFSLILESASTNQTSMYLCASSRLGHTNQPQHFGDGTRLSIL.

This clonotype occurred many times. The chain employs TRBV6-2 or TRBV6-3 and TRBJ2-1; 9 bases match TRBD2. There are 14 residues in the CDR3. CDR1 is MNHEY and CDR2 is SVGEGT in the germline V gene. V was clipped by 2 bases and J by 8 bases; unmatched bases: 4. The CDR3 region is CASSYAGGLDEQFF. CDR3 DNA: TGTGCCAGCAGTTACGCGGGGGGGTTGGATGAGCAGTTCTTC.